Below are 22 T cell receptor beta chains sequenced from a single sample in a study of CD8 T cells in ankylosing spondylitis. TCRdb re-called the 5' RACE reads through MiXCR, storing one row per CDR3 protein. The sample holds around 250,000 distinct CDR3 sequences; about 10% are singletons and the top ten take approximately 6.6%. The sequenced sample was blood, either unsorted or a sorted T cell fraction (not recorded which). These receptors were collected from a male donor with ankylosing spondylitis or in good health (not recorded which).

Ten or more counts support this clonotype. This rearrangement joins TRBV5-1 to TRBJ2-2, with D perhaps matching TRBD2 (7 bases). Germline CDR1 SGHRS, CDR2 YFSETQ. Trimming took 6 bases from V and 0 from J, leaving 21 bases between them. This CDR3 is 18 amino acids long. This CDR3 is CASISGEGGIANTGELFF. In nucleotides, the CDR3 is TGCGCCAGCATCTCAGGGGAGGGAGGGATCGCGAACACCGGGGAGCTGTTTTTT.

This clonotype was seen a handful of times. The chain links TRBV7-9 to TRBJ1-5; TRBD1 is a possible D gene (5 bases). CDR1 is SEHNR and CDR2 is FQNEAQ in the germline V gene (reference sequence). Trimming shortened V by 6 bases and J by 5 bases, and 8 bases separated the two germline ends. CDR3 length: 12 residues. The CDR3 reads CASSLTDQPQHF. The CDR3 nucleotides are TGTGCCAGCAGTTTGACAGATCAGCCCCAGCATTTT.

CDR3 in amino acids: CASSSDSTGGTEAFF. CDR3 nucleotides: TGTGCCAGCAGCTCGGACTCGACAGGGGGCACTGAAGCTTTCTTT. The chain has TRBV7-9 and TRBJ1-1; 9 positions agree with TRBD1. Per the germline V gene, CDR1 is SEHNR and CDR2 is FQNEAQ (reference sequence). V lost 4 bases and J lost 4; bases outside the gene matches: 7. CDR3 length: 15 residues.

Many counts were recorded for this clonotype. The rearrangement links TRBV9 to TRBJ1-2; 10 bases fit TRBD1. The V and J ends lost 4 bases and 5 bases, in that order; junction bases with no gene match: 5. Looked up from germline, CDR1 is SGDLS and CDR2 is YYNGEE. The CDR3 runs 14 residues. This chain's CDR3 is CASSSAGQGYGYTF. The CDR3 bases are TGTGCCAGCAGCTCAGCGGGACAGGGGTATGGCTACACCTTC.

At least ten counts were recorded for this clonotype. The rearrangement links TRBV27 to TRBJ2-1; no clear D gene. Germline lookup yields CDR1 MNHEY and CDR2 SMNVEV (reference sequence). The CDR3 length is 12 residues. The V end was cut by 10 bases, the J end by 6 bases, with 13 bases between. CDR3 DNA: TGTGCCACCCACCACTTCCCCAATGAGCAGTTCTTC. Amino acids: CATHHFPNEQFF.

Concerning this clonotype: A much larger clone differs from this one at a single base, so this may be a read error. The V gene is TRBV11-1, the J gene TRBJ2-4; tentatively, D is TRBD2 (7 bases). The CDR3 covers 13 residues. The V end was cut by 3 bases, the J end by 12 bases, with 15 bases between. Germline lookup yields CDR1 SGHAT and CDR2 FQDESV (reference sequence). The CDR3: CASSFAGAASQYF. The CDR3 DNA reads as TGTGCCAGCAGCTTCGCGGGGGCGGCCAGTCAGTACTTC.

This clonotype was recorded many times. The genes are TRBV9 and TRBJ2-2; 7 positions agree with TRBD1. V lost 4 bases and J lost 2; bases outside the gene matches: 11. The CDR3 runs 17 residues. Germline loops: CDR1 SGDLS, CDR2 YYNGEE. CDR3: CASSSKPGTENTGELFF. In DNA form, the CDR3 reads TGTGCCAGCAGCTCAAAGCCCGGGACAGAAAACACCGGGGAGCTGTTTTTT.

This clonotype was observed a few times. The chain carries TRBV4-1 and TRBJ1-5; D is possibly TRBD1 (5 bases). CDR3 length: 14 residues. The V end was cut by 4 bases, the J end by 9 bases, with 16 bases between. Germline assignment: CDR1 MGHRA and CDR2 YSYEKL. In DNA form, the CDR3 reads TGCGCCAGCAGCCCCGGGACGGCTTTCTGGCCCCAGCATTTT. It yields the protein CASSPGTAFWPQHF.

V gene TRBV3-1 combines with J gene TRBJ2-2; 8 bases map to TRBD2. This CDR3 spans 16 amino acids. Germline CDR1 LGHDT, CDR2 YNNKEL (reference sequence). J lost 7 bases, V lost 0 bases, and 7 bases had no gene match. CDR3 in DNA: TGTGCCAGCAGCCAAGAGAGAAGCGGGACTAGCGGGGAGCTGTTTTTT. Translated, it gives CASSQERSGTSGELFF. Supplemented by reference TRBV3-1 and TRBJ2-2, the full variable domain reads DTAVSQTPKYLVTQMGNDKSIKCEQNLGHDTMYWYKQDSKKFLKIMFSYNNKELIINETVPNRFSPKSPDKAHLNLHINSLELGDSAVYFCASSQERSGTSGELFFGEGSRLTVL.

In this sample, this clonotype turned up many times. V and J are TRBV10-3 and TRBJ2-7; the D gene is possibly TRBD1 (5 bases). This CDR3 spans 15 amino acids. The V and J ends lost 7 bases and 5 bases respectively, with 21 bases between them. Germline lookup yields CDR1 ENHRY and CDR2 SYGVKD. CDR3 residues: CAITAGQELGHEQYF. The CDR3 DNA reads as TGTGCCATCACCGCCGGACAAGAGCTTGGCCACGAGCAGTACTTC.

Many counts were recorded for this clonotype. The rearrangement uses TRBV24-1 and TRBJ2-1; no firm D call. V lost 4 bases, J lost 0 bases, and 6 bases lay in between. Germline CDR1 KGHDR, CDR2 SFDVKD. CDR3 length: 14 residues. The CDR3 nucleotides read TGTGCCACCAGTGACGGCAGCTCCTACAATGAGCAGTTCTTC. This codes for CATSDGSSYNEQFF.

This clonotype was seen at least ten times. The chain is built from TRBV11-2 and TRBJ2-7; D might be TRBD2 (6 bases). CDR1 is SGHAT and CDR2 is FQNNGV in the germline V gene. Trimming removed 5 bases at V and 3 bases at J, with 14 bases between. This CDR3 has 14 residues. CDR3 DNA sequence: TGTGCCAGCAGCCCGGTGGGGGGAGTCTACGAGCAGTACTTC. It codes for CASSPVGGVYEQYF.

In its sample, this clonotype was seen a few times. The rearrangement links TRBV3-1 to TRBJ2-1; D gene uncertain. The V end lost 2 bases, the J end lost 7 bases, and 9 bases lay between the germline ends. This CDR3 contains 13 residues. The germline V gene has CDR1 LGHDT and CDR2 YNNKEL (reference sequence). The chain's CDR3 is CASSQLLRNEQFF. CDR3 DNA sequence: TGTGCCAGCAGCCAACTGCTCCGGAATGAGCAGTTCTTC.

This clonotype was recorded at least ten times. The chain joins TRBV4-2 to TRBJ2-3; TRBD2 aligns across 8 bases. CDR1 is LGHNA, CDR2 YNFKEQ, per germline. There are 16 residues in the CDR3. The ends lost 4 bases at V and 5 bases at J; junction bases unmatched: 11. The CDR3 spells CASSLNAGLEIDTQYF. CDR3 bases: TGTGCCAGCAGCCTTAACGCGGGACTAGAAATAGATACGCAGTATTTT.

The table lists this clonotype with many counts. The chain links TRBV5-1 to TRBJ2-3, with 7 bases aligning to TRBD2. The CDR3 sequence is 14 residues long. Germline trimming cut 0 bases from V and 5 bases from J; bases unmatched to any gene: 3. Germline V gene lookup returns CDR1 SGHRS and CDR2 YFSETQ. The CDR3 region is CASSLASGVDTQYF. CDR3 coding DNA: TGCGCCAGCAGCTTGGCCAGCGGGGTAGATACGCAGTATTTT.

V is TRBV6-5 and J is TRBJ2-7; 15 positions match TRBD2. The ends lost 2 bases at V and 4 bases at J; junction bases unmatched: 3. Per germline, CDR1 MNHEY and CDR2 SVGAGI. The CDR3 is 16 amino acids. CDR3 sequence reads: CASSYGLAGGFYEQYF. CDR3 bases: TGTGCCAGCAGTTACGGACTAGCGGGAGGGTTTTACGAGCAGTACTTC.

This clonotype appeared many times. As DNA, the CDR3 is TGTGCCAGCACGAGGGCGGGAGACAGCTACAATGAGCAGTTCTTC. Its translation is CASTRAGDSYNEQFF. This sequence joins TRBV25-1 and TRBJ2-1; TRBD2 matches at 7 bases. Germline CDR1 MGHDK, CDR2 SYGVNS. The V segment lost 7 bases and the J segment 3 bases; nucleotides outside the gene matches: 9. The CDR3 sequence is 15 residues long. Together with reference TRBV25-1 and TRBJ2-1, the CDR3 gives the full variable domain: EADIYQTPRYLVIGTGKKITLECSQTMGHDKMYWYQQDPGMELHLIHYSYGVNSTEKGDLSSESTVSRIRTEHFPLTLESARPSHTSQYLCASTRAGDSYNEQFFGPGTRLTVL.

This clonotype was observed at least ten times. This chain's CDR3 is CASSLAPAVISYEQYF. The CDR3 DNA reads as TGCGCCAGCAGCTTGGCCCCGGCAGTCATTTCCTACGAGCAGTACTTC. This sequence joins TRBV5-1 and TRBJ2-7; D unclear. From germline, CDR1 is SGHRS and CDR2 YFSETQ. The V gene lost 0 bases and the J gene lost 1 base, with 14 bases spanning the gap. The CDR3 runs to 16 residues.

This clonotype was counted ten times or more. The rearrangement uses TRBV15 and TRBJ2-1; TRBD2 agrees at 11 bases. V was pared by 1 base and J by 6 bases, with 8 bases of the junction left unmatched. CDR3 length: 17 residues. Germline CDR1 LNHNV, CDR2 YYDKDF (reference sequence). CDR3 sequence reads: CATSRAFSGRAGNEQFF. The CDR3 DNA sequence: TGTGCCACCAGCAGAGCATTTAGCGGGAGGGCGGGCAATGAGCAGTTCTTC.

The rearrangement uses TRBV7-2 and TRBJ2-3; TRBD2 matches at 8 bases. Germline trimming cut 2 bases from V and 1 base from J; bases unmatched to any gene: 2. This CDR3 is built from 15 residues. CDR1 is SGHTA and CDR2 is FQGNSA in the germline V gene. In nucleotides, the CDR3 is TGTGCCAGCAGCTTACAACTAGCGGGCACAGATACGCAGTATTTT. This encodes CASSLQLAGTDTQYF.

This clonotype came up a few times. The chain uses TRBV12-3 or TRBV12-4 and TRBJ2-7, with 10 bases aligning to TRBD1. The CDR3 covers 16 residues. V lost 5 bases to trimming and J lost 7 bases; unmatched junction nucleotides: 14. DNA of the CDR3: TGTGCCAGCAGTCACTTCCCGGGACAGGGGCCCCGGGAGCAGTACTTC. Translation gives CASSHFPGQGPREQYF.

This clonotype was counted between two and nine times. The chain combines TRBV7-6 with TRBJ2-1; 10 nucleotides align to TRBD2. Unmatched junction bases numbered 13, after V lost 5 bases and J lost 9 bases. The CDR3 runs 16 residues. From germline, CDR1 is SGHVS and CDR2 FNYEAQ. CDR3 in DNA: TGTGCCAGCAGCCACGGTAGCGGGGGGTCGGGTAGTGAGCAGTTCTTC. Its translation: CASSHGSGGSGSEQFF.